This entry features one TCR beta chain sequence. Antigen: not known. A multiplex PCR was run with 60 Vbeta primers and 13 Jbeta primers. Data came from immunoSEQ multiplex PCR; TCRdb stores just in-frame clones and leaves some out. The data hold roughly 170,000 clones, with roughly 80% observed a single time. Germline V gives CDR1 SNHLY, CDR2 FYNNEI. With 7 bases clipped from V and 3 bases from J, the junction kept 7 bases outside the gene matches. CDR3 length: 14 residues. This sample was taken from a study of cytomegalovirus exposure and HLA in healthy donors. Study details: Earlier work reported about 110 million unique TCR beta sequences from some 180 million T cells. Study-wide points: Beyond CMV serostatus, there was no information to go on about immune exposure.

The source of this sequence is a woman in her late teens or twenties in good health and CMV-seronegative. This chain uses TRBV2 with TRBJ2-7; 9 bases align to TRBD2. Sequenced material: PBMCs. The CDR3 spells CASNIAGAGYEQYF. In DNA form, the CDR3 reads TGTGCCAGCAATATAGCGGGAGCAGGCTACGAGCAGTACTTC. Supplemented by reference TRBV2 and TRBJ2-7, the full variable domain reads EPEVTQTPSHQVTQMGQEVILRCVPISNHLYFYWYRQILGQKVEFLVSFYNNEISEKSEIFDDQFSVERPDGSNFTLKIRSTKLEDSAMYFCASNIAGAGYEQYFGPGTRLTVT.